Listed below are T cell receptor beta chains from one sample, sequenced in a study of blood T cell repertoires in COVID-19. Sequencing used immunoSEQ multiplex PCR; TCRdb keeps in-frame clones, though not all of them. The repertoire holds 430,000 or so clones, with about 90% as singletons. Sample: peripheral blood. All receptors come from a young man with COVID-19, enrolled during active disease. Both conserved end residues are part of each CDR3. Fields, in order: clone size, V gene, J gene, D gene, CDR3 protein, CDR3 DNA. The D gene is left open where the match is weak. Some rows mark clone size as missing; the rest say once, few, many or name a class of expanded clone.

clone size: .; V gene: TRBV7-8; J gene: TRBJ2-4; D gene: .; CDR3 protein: CASSLSGRGNIQYF; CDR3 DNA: TGTGCCAGCAGCTTGTCTGGCAGGGGAAACATTCAGTACTTC
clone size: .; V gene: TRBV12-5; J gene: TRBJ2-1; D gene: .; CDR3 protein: CASGLVLSSWYNEQFF; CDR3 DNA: TGTGCTAGTGGTTTGGTACTGTCTAGTTGGTACAATGAGCAGTTCTTC
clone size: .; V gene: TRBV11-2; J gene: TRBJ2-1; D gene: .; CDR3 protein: CASSHLGGDLDNEQFF; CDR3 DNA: TGTGCCAGCAGCCACTTAGGCGGAGACTTGGACAATGAGCAGTTCTTC
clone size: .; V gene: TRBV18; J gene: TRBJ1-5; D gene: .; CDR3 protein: CASSPPAYPGYQPQHF; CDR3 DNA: TGTGCCAGCTCACCACCGGCGTACCCCGGGTATCAGCCCCAGCATTTT
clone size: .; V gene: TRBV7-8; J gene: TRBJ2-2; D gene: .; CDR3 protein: CASSLDRNTGELFF; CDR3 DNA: TGTGCCAGCAGTTTAGACAGGAACACCGGGGAGCTGTTTTTT
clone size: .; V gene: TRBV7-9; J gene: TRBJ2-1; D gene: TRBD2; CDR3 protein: CASSSSGSGSSSYNEQFF; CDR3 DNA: TGTGCCAGCAGCTCCAGTGGTAGCGGGAGTAGCTCCTACAATGAGCAGTTCTTC
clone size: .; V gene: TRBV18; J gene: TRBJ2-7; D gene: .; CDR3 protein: CASSPSTGYEQYF; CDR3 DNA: TGTGCCAGCTCACCATCGACGGGCTACGAGCAGTACTTC
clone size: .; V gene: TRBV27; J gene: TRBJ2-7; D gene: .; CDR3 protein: CASNTQGGSYEQYF; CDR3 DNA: TGTGCCAGCAACACCCAGGGGGGCTCCTACGAGCAGTACTTC
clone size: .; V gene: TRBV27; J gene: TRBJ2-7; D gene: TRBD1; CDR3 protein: CASSLLGQGTHEQYF; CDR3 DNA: TGTGCCAGCAGTTTACTGGGACAGGGGACACACGAGCAGTACTTC
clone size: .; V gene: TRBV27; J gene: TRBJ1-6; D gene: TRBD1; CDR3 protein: CASTRTGENSPLHF; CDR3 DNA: TGTGCCAGCACCCGAACAGGGGAAAATTCACCCCTCCACTTT
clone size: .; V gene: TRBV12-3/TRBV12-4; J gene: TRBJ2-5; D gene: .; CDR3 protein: CASKGGLKETQYF; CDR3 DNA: TGTGCCAGCAAGGGTGGACTGAAAGAGACCCAGTACTTC
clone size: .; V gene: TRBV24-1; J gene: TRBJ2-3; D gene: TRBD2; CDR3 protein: CATSETWTSGRTDTQYF; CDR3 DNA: TGTGCCACCAGTGAAACATGGACTAGCGGGAGGACAGATACGCAGTATTTT
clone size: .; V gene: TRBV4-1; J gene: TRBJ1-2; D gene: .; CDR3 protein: CASSQEEGLNYGYTF; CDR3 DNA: TGCGCCAGCAGCCAAGAAGAGGGCCTCAACTATGGCTACACCTTC
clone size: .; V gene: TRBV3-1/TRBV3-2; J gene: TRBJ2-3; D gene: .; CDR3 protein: CASSHTNTQYF; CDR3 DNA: TGTGCCAGCAGCCACACAAATACGCAGTATTTT
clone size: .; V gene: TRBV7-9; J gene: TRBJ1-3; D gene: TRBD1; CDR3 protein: CASSAQQGTGNTIYF; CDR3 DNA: TGTGCCAGCAGCGCCCAACAGGGGACGGGAAACACCATATATTTT
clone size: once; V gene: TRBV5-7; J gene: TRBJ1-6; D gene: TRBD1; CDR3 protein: CASSWRRGPTSNSPLHF; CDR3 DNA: TGTGCCAGCAGCTGGCGCAGGGGGCCGACTTCGAATTCACCCCTCCACTTT
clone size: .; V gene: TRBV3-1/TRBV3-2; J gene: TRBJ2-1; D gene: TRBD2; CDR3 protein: CASSPILAGGYNEQFF; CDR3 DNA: TGTGCCAGCAGCCCGATACTAGCGGGGGGGTACAATGAGCAGTTCTTC
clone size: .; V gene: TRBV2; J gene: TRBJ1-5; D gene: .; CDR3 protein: CASTEGGPQPQHF; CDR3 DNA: TGTGCCAGCACTGAGGGGGGGCCTCAGCCCCAGCATTTT
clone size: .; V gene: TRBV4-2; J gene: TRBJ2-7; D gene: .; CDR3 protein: CASSQGGWGRNEQYF; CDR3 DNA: TGTGCCAGCAGCCAAGGGGGGTGGGGGAGGAACGAGCAGTACTTC
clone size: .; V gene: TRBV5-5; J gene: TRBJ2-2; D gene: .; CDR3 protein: CASSLSDINTGELFF; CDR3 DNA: TGTGCCAGCAGCTTGTCTGACATCAACACCGGGGAGCTGTTTTTT
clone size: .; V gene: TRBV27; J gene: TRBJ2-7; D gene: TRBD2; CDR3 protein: CASSLGLAGVGEQYF; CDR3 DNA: TGTGCCAGCAGTTTAGGGCTAGCGGGAGTGGGCGAGCAGTACTTC
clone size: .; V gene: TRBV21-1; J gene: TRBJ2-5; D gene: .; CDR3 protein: CASSNKTSGTDETQYF; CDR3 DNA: TGTGCCAGCAGCAACAAGACTAGCGGGACGGATGAGACCCAGTACTTC
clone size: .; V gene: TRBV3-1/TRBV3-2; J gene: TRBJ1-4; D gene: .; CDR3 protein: CASSQDKWGLGEKLFF; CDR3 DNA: TGTGCCAGCAGCCAAGATAAATGGGGCTTAGGGGAAAAACTGTTTTTT
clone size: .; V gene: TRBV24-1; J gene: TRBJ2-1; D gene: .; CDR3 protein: CATSDPRDSTNEQFF; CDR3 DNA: TGTGCCACCAGTGATCCCCGAGACAGTACCAATGAGCAGTTCTTC
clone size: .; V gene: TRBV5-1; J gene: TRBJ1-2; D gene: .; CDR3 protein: CASSYSAGANYGYTF; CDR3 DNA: TGCGCCAGCAGTTATAGCGCAGGGGCAAACTATGGCTACACCTTC
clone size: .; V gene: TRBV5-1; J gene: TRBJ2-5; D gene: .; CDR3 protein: CASSAGQPQETQYF; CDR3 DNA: TGCGCCAGCAGCGCGGGACAGCCACAAGAGACCCAGTACTTC
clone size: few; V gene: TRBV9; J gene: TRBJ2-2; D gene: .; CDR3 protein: CASRNSRDTGELFF; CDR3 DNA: TGTGCCAGCAGAAACTCGCGGGACACCGGGGAGCTGTTTTTT
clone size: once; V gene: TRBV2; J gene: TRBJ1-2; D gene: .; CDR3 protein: CASNINGVRGYTF; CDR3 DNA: TGTGCCAGCAATATAAATGGAGTGAGGGGCTACACCTTC
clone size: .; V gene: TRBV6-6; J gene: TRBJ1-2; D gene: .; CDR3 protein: CAIGTQNYGYTF; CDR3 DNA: TGTGCCATTGGGACTCAAAACTATGGCTACACCTTC
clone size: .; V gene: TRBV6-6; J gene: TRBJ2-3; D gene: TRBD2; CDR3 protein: CASSLVAGITDTQYF; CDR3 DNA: TGTGCCAGCAGTTTAGTAGCGGGGATCACAGATACGCAGTATTTT
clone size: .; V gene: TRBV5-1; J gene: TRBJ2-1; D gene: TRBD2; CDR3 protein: CASSLAGGNEQFF; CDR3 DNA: TGCGCCAGCAGCTTGGCCGGGGGGAATGAGCAGTTCTTC
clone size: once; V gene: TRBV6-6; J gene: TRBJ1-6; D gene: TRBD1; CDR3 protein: CASSRQGNTYNSPLHF; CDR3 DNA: TGTGCCAGCAGTCGACAGGGGAACACCTATAATTCACCCCTCCACTTT
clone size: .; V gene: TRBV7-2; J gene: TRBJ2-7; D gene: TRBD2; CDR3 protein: CASRQATSGAYEQYF; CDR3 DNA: TGTGCCAGCAGACAGGCGACTAGCGGGGCCTACGAGCAGTACTTC
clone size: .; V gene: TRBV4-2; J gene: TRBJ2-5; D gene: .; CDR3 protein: CASSQGLGASYQETQYF; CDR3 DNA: TGTGCCAGCAGCCAAGGTTTGGGGGCTTCGTACCAAGAGACCCAGTACTTC
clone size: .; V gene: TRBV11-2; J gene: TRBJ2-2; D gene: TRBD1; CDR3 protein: CASSRPGQGVTGELFF; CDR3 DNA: TGTGCCAGCAGCCGCCCGGGACAGGGGGTAACCGGGGAGCTGTTTTTT
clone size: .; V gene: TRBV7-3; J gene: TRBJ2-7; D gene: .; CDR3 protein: CASSSGPNYEQYF; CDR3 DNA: TGTGCCAGCAGCTCAGGCCCCAACTACGAGCAGTACTTC
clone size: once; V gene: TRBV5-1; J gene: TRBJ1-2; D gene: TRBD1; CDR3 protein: CASSHGTGYGYTF; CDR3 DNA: TGCGCCAGCAGCCACGGGACAGGGTACGGCTACACCTTC
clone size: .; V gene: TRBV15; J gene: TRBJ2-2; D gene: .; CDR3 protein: CATSRDLSSNTGELFF; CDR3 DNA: TGTGCCACCAGCAGAGATTTGTCGTCGAACACCGGGGAGCTGTTTTTT
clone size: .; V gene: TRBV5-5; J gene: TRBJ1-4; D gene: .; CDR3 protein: CASSFGSRWATNEKLFF; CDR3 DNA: TGTGCCAGCAGCTTCGGGTCTAGGTGGGCAACTAATGAAAAACTGTTTTTT
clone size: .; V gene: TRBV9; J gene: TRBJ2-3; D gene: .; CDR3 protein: CASSVGWQQYYTDTQYF; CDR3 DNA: TGTGCCAGCAGCGTAGGTTGGCAGCAGTACTACACAGATACGCAGTATTTT
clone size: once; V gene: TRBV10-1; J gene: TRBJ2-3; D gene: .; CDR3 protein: CASSESLASSDTQYF; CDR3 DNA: TGCGCCAGCAGTGAGTCGTTAGCTTCTTCCGATACGCAGTATTTT
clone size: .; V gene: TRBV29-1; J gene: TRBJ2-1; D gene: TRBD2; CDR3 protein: CSVATSGSIDEQFF; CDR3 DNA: TGCAGCGTCGCGACTAGCGGGAGCATCGATGAGCAGTTCTTC
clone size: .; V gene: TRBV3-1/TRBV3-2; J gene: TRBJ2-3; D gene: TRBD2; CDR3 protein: CASSQGLAGAGNTQYF; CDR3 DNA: TGTGCCAGCAGCCAGGGACTAGCGGGGGCCGGGAATACGCAGTATTTT
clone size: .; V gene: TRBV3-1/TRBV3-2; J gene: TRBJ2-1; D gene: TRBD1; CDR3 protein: CASSHTPDREWEETVYNEQFF; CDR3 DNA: TGTGCCAGCAGCCACACACCGGACAGGGAATGGGAGGAAACGGTGTACAATGAGCAGTTCTTC
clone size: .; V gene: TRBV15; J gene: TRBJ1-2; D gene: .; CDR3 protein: CATSRATGVAYGYTF; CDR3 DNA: TGTGCCACCAGCAGAGCTACGGGGGTAGCCTATGGCTACACCTTC
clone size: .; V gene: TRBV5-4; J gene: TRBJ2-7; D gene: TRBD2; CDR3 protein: CASSGGAGGLYEQYF; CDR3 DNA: TGTGCCAGCAGCGGGGGAGCGGGGGGGCTTTACGAGCAGTACTTC
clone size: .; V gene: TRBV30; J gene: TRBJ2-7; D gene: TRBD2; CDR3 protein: CAWSVVAGEGQYF; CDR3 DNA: TGTGCCTGGAGTGTGGTAGCGGGAGAAGGGCAGTACTTC
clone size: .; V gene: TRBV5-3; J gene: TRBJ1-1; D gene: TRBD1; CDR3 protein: CARSRDFKGAATEAFF; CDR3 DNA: TGTGCCAGAAGCAGAGACTTTAAGGGGGCGGCCACTGAAGCTTTCTTT
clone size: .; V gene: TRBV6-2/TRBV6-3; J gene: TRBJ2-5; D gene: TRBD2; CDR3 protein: CASSPRTGTSGGHQETQYF; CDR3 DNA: TGTGCCAGCAGCCCAAGAACCGGGACTAGCGGGGGGCACCAAGAGACCCAGTACTTC
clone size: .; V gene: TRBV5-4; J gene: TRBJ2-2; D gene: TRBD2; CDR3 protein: CASSLFGGGDTGELFF; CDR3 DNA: TGTGCCAGCAGCTTGTTCGGCGGGGGAGACACCGGGGAGCTGTTTTTT
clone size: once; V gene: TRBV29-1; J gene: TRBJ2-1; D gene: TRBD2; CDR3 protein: CSVGTSGTSWFF; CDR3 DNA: TGCAGCGTTGGGACTAGCGGGACCAGTTGGTTCTTC
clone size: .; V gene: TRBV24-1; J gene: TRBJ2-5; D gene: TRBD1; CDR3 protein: CATSDPQGGKETQYF; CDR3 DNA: TGTGCCACCAGTGACCCACAAGGGGGCAAGGAGACCCAGTACTTC
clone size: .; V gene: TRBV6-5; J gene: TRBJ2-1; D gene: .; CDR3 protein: CASSYSLANEQFF; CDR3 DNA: TGTGCCAGCAGTTATAGTCTAGCAAATGAGCAGTTCTTC
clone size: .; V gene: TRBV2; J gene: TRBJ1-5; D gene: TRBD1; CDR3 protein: CASPRKPRDRGPYSNQPQHF; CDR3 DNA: TGTGCCAGCCCAAGGAAACCGCGGGACAGGGGACCTTATAGCAATCAGCCCCAGCATTTT
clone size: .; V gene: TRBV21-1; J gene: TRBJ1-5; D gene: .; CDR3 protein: CASSKAGGRYNQPQHF; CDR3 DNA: TGTGCCAGCAGCAAGGCAGGGGGAAGATACAATCAGCCCCAGCATTTT
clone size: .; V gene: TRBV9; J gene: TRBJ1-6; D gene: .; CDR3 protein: CASSRGTLSSYNSPLHF; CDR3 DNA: TGTGCCAGCAGCCGCGGTACCTTAAGCTCCTATAATTCACCCCTCCACTTT
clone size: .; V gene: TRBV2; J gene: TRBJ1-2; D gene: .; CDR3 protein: CASSEETGGHYGYTF; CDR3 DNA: TGTGCCAGCAGTGAAGAGACAGGTGGGCACTATGGCTACACCTTC
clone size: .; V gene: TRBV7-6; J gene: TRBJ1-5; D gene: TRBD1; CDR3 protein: CASSPETGEINQPQHF; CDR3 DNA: TGTGCCAGCAGCCCTGAGACAGGGGAAATCAATCAGCCCCAGCATTTT
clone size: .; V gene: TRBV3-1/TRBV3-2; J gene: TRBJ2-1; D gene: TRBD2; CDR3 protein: CASSSRTSGSNEQFF; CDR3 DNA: TGTGCCAGCAGCTCCCGGACTAGCGGGAGCAATGAGCAGTTCTTC
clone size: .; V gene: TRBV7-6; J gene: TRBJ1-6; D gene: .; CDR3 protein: CASSHTGFYNSPLHF; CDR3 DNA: TGTGCCAGCAGCCATACAGGTTTCTATAATTCACCCCTCCACTTT